This TCR beta chain was obtained from a study of blood T cells in healthy people across ages. Study results and caveats: Age showed a roughly linear inverse relationship with TCR beta diversity per million T cells. Whereas aged donors had fewer naive CD4+ cells, long-lived donors had more of them and higher diversity. Nothing was known about donor CMV status, and this possibly confounded expanded clonotype changes.

The use of a sample-barcoded 5' primer and a J-beta primer mix characterized a second PCR of roughly 6 to 12 cycles. MiXCR was run by TCRdb on the 5' RACE reads, yielding one entry per CDR3 protein. The table includes hundreds of thousands of distinct CDR3 sequences, roughly 50% detected once. In its sample, this clonotype was seen a few times. Its antigen is currently unknown. The germline CDR1 and CDR2 sequences are MNHEY and SMNVEV (reference sequence). The CDR3 has 14 residues. V dropped 4 bases and J dropped 8 bases, with 17 bases sitting between them. The clonotype was recovered from a man aged 35 to 55 in good health. Sequencing was carried out using blood. The chain recombines TRBV27 with TRBJ1-2; D is unclear. CDR3 amino acids: CASSSTQDIWGYTF. The DNA for the CDR3 is TGTGCCAGCAGTTCCACCCAGGATATCTGGGGCTACACCTTC.